This TCR beta chain was documented in a study of blood T cell repertoires in COVID-19. As for the study in general: Recovered participants had two consecutive negative NP/OP PCR tests, healthcare professional clearance, or symptom resolution.

In the authors' workflow: Amplification with reference gene primers provided the estimates of nucleated cell counts. Measured with immunoSEQ multiplex PCR; TCRdb has only the in-frame clones, and not every one. That table gives V, J and clone size, and the DNA gave D and trimming. The data show more than 300,000 clones, roughly 86% seen once. Researchers sorted participants into cohorts using their self-reported clinical history. The CDR3 sequence is 14 residues long. V lost 3 bases to trimming and J lost 7 bases, with 16 bases between them. The germline V gene has CDR1 SGHNT and CDR2 YYREEE (reference sequence).

The V and J genes are TRBV5-4 and TRBJ1-1, with a tentative D call TRBD1 (6 bases). The TCR originated in a man in his forties or fifties in a cohort exposed to, infected with or recovered from COVID-19 (not recorded which). Material: PBMCs or T cells enriched from blood (not recorded which). CDR3 sequence: CASSSQTGRNEAFF. CDR3 nucleotide sequence: TGTGCCAGCAGCTCCCAAACAGGGCGGAATGAAGCTTTCTTT.